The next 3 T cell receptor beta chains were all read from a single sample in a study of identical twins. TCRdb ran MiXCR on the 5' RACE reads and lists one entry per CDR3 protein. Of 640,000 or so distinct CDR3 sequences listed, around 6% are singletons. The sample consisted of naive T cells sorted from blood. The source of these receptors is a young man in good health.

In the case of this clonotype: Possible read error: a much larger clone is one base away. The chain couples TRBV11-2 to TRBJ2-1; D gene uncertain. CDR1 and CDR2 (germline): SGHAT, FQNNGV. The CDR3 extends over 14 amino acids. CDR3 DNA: TGTGCCAGCACCCTACCCGGCAACTACAATGAGCTGTTCTTC. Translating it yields CASTLPGNYNELFF.

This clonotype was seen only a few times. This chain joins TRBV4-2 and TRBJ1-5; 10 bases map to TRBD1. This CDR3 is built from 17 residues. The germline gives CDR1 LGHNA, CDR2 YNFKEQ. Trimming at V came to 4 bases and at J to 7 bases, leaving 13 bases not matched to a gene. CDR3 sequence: CASSPLGPGQGSQPQHF. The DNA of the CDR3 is TGTGCCAGCAGCCCCCTGGGGCCGGGACAGGGGTCACAGCCCCAGCATTTT.

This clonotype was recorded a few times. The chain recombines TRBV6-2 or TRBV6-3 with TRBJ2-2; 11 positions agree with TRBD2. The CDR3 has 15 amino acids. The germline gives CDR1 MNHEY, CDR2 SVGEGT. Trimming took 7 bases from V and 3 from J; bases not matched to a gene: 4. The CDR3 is CASTTGLADTGELFF. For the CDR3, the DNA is TGTGCCAGCACCACGGGACTAGCGGACACCGGGGAGCTGTTTTTT.